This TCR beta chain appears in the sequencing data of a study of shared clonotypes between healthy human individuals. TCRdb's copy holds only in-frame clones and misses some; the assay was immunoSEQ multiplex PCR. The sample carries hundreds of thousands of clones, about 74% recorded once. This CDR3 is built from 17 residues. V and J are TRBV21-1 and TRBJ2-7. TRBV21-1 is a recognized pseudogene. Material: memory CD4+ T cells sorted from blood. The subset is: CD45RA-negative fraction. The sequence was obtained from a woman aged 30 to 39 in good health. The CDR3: CASSKERGRDATYEQYF. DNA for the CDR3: TGTGCCAGCAGCAAAGAAAGAGGTCGGGACGCAACCTACGAGCAGTACTTC.